Listed below are T cell receptor beta chains from one sample, sequenced in a study of T cell responses to AZD1222 COVID-19 vaccine. Here immunoSEQ multiplex PCR was the method, and the copy in TCRdb shows in-frame clones only, minus some. The sample contains some 110,000 clones, approximately 90% of which appear only once. The material sequenced was peripheral blood, taken 28 days after the second AZD1222 dose. The origin of the receptors is an adult who received the AZD1222 COVID-19 vaccine. CDR3s include the opening cysteine and the closing phenylalanine or tryptophan. A D gene is named only where the DNA matches it firmly. The size of a clone is reported for some rows only, either as once, few or many, or as a class for expanded clones.

D: NA
V: TRBV5-1
size: NA
J: TRBJ2-1
DNA: TGCGCCAGCAGCCCCACCGTGGTCTATTCCAATGAGCAGTTCTTC
CDR3: CASSPTVVYSNEQFF

D: NA
V: TRBV18
size: few
J: TRBJ1-3
DNA: TGTGCCAGCTCACCACCCGCCGGGGAGGGAAACACCATATATTTT
CDR3: CASSPPAGEGNTIYF

D: NA
V: TRBV19
size: NA
J: TRBJ1-3
DNA: TGTGCCAGTAGTATTGGGTCCTCTGGAAACACCATATATTTT
CDR3: CASSIGSSGNTIYF

D: TRBD1
V: TRBV28
size: NA
J: TRBJ2-7
DNA: TGTGCCAGCATCCGACAGGGGGCGGCCTACGAGCAGTACTTC
CDR3: CASIRQGAAYEQYF

D: TRBD2
V: TRBV6-1
size: NA
J: TRBJ2-1
DNA: TGTGCCAGCAGTGAAGTGGCTAGCGGGAGGCCCGTCGATGAGCAGTTCTTC
CDR3: CASSEVASGRPVDEQFF

D: TRBD2
V: TRBV5-1
size: NA
J: TRBJ2-7
DNA: TGCGCCAGCAGCGAAGGACTAGCGGGTTTGACCTACGAGCAGTACTTC
CDR3: CASSEGLAGLTYEQYF

D: NA
V: TRBV25-1
size: NA
J: TRBJ1-1
DNA: TGTGCCAGCAGTCCACCCCTGAACACTGAAGCTTTCTTT
CDR3: CASSPPLNTEAFF

D: NA
V: TRBV24-1
size: NA
J: TRBJ2-7
DNA: TGTGCCACCAGTTCACACAGCGGAGCTTTGGGCGAGCAGTACTTC
CDR3: CATSSHSGALGEQYF

D: TRBD1
V: TRBV5-6
size: NA
J: TRBJ2-3
DNA: TGTGCCAGCAGCTTAACGACAGGGGGCACAGATACGCAGTATTTT
CDR3: CASSLTTGGTDTQYF

D: NA
V: TRBV11-2
size: NA
J: TRBJ2-1
DNA: TGTGCCAGCAGACAAACCTTAGATTACAATGAGCAGTTCTTC
CDR3: CASRQTLDYNEQFF

D: TRBD2
V: TRBV30
size: NA
J: TRBJ2-2
DNA: TGTGCCTGGAGTATCGCGGCTAGCGGGTGGGGGGAGCTGTTTTTT
CDR3: CAWSIAASGWGELFF

D: NA
V: TRBV6-5
size: few
J: TRBJ1-4
DNA: TGTGCCAGCAGTTACTCGCGGGGGGGAGAGGGTGAAAAACTGTTTTTT
CDR3: CASSYSRGGEGEKLFF

D: NA
V: TRBV3-1/TRBV3-2
size: NA
J: TRBJ1-2
DNA: TGTGCCAGCAGCCACTGGGATAGGCGTTTCTCAAACTATGGCTACACCTTC
CDR3: CASSHWDRRFSNYGYTF

D: NA
V: TRBV10-3
size: once
J: TRBJ2-3
DNA: TGTGCCGCCGCCCGAGGATACGGGCCCACAGATACGCAGTATTTT
CDR3: CAAARGYGPTDTQYF

D: TRBD1
V: TRBV27
size: once
J: TRBJ2-7
DNA: TGTGCCAGCAGCACGGACAGGGATGAATACGAGCAGTACTTC
CDR3: CASSTDRDEYEQYF

D: TRBD2
V: TRBV18
size: NA
J: TRBJ2-1
DNA: TGTGCCAGCTCGTACACTAGCGGGAGGGACAATGAGCAGTTCTTC
CDR3: CASSYTSGRDNEQFF

D: NA
V: TRBV3-1/TRBV3-2
size: NA
J: TRBJ1-1
DNA: TGTGCCAGCAGCGCCCGGGACATTCTGAACACTGAAGCTTTCTTT
CDR3: CASSARDILNTEAFF

D: NA
V: TRBV15
size: NA
J: TRBJ2-4
DNA: TGTGCCACCAGCAGAGATCCAGAGGGGGCCAAAAACATTCAGTACTTC
CDR3: CATSRDPEGAKNIQYF

D: NA
V: TRBV9
size: NA
J: TRBJ2-3
DNA: TGTGCCAGCAGCGGATCCGTGGGGGGCACAGATACGCAGTATTTT
CDR3: CASSGSVGGTDTQYF

D: NA
V: TRBV12-3/TRBV12-4
size: NA
J: TRBJ2-7
DNA: TGTGCCAGCACCCTCGGCGGAATTTACGAGCAGTACTTC
CDR3: CASTLGGIYEQYF

D: NA
V: TRBV30
size: once
J: TRBJ2-5
DNA: TGTGCCTGGGTTTCGGGAGGGGGCAAAGAGACCCAGTACTTC
CDR3: CAWVSGGGKETQYF

D: NA
V: TRBV30
size: few
J: TRBJ2-1
DNA: TGTGCCTGGAGCCGAGGATCCAATGAGCAGTTCTTC
CDR3: CAWSRGSNEQFF

D: NA
V: TRBV11-2
size: NA
J: TRBJ2-7
DNA: TGTGCCAGCAGTTTTAGCAGTGGGAGAGAGCAGTACTTC
CDR3: CASSFSSGREQYF

D: NA
V: TRBV27
size: NA
J: TRBJ2-7
DNA: TGTGCCAGCAGATCCCCCCCGGGGGAGGTCGGGATTTACGAGCAGTACTTC
CDR3: CASRSPPGEVGIYEQYF

D: NA
V: TRBV7-9
size: NA
J: TRBJ1-6
DNA: TGTGCCAGCAGCTTAGACCGCGACAGTTATAATTCACCCCTCCACTTT
CDR3: CASSLDRDSYNSPLHF

D: NA
V: TRBV30
size: NA
J: TRBJ2-1
DNA: TGTGCCTGGATTAGAAAGGCGACCAATGAGCAGTTCTTC
CDR3: CAWIRKATNEQFF

D: NA
V: TRBV19
size: NA
J: TRBJ2-1
DNA: TGTGCCAGTAGTATAGGGTCCCGGACATTATACAATGAGCAGTTCTTC
CDR3: CASSIGSRTLYNEQFF

D: TRBD1
V: TRBV27
size: NA
J: TRBJ2-5
DNA: TGTGCCAGCAGTAAGGCTGGGACAGGGTTCGAGACCCAGTACTTC
CDR3: CASSKAGTGFETQYF

D: NA
V: TRBV28
size: NA
J: TRBJ2-1
DNA: TGTGCCAGCCGTTATACGATAGTTGGGCGCGTTGAGCAGTTCTTC
CDR3: CASRYTIVGRVEQFF

D: TRBD1
V: TRBV30
size: NA
J: TRBJ1-2
DNA: TGTGCCTCAGGGACAGGGTATAACTATGGCTACACCTTC
CDR3: CASGTGYNYGYTF

D: NA
V: TRBV4-1
size: few
J: TRBJ1-2
DNA: TGCGCCAGCAGCCAAGCCCCGGGACGCCTAAGGGGTGGCTACACCTTC
CDR3: CASSQAPGRLRGGYTF

D: NA
V: TRBV11-2
size: NA
J: TRBJ1-1
DNA: TGTGCCAGCAGCTTTCAGGGGATGAACACTGAAGCTTTCTTT
CDR3: CASSFQGMNTEAFF

D: NA
V: TRBV6-5
size: once
J: TRBJ1-4
DNA: TGTGCCAGCAGTCCCGGGGAGGAAAAACTGTTTTTT
CDR3: CASSPGEEKLFF

D: NA
V: TRBV27
size: NA
J: TRBJ1-5
DNA: TGTGCCAGCAGTTTATCGTTTTTTCGGGGGGTCGGCAATCAGCCCCAGCATTTT
CDR3: CASSLSFFRGVGNQPQHF

D: NA
V: TRBV28
size: NA
J: TRBJ1-5
DNA: TGTGCCAGCAGTTTGGGGCGACTTGGCAATCAGCCCCAGCATTTT
CDR3: CASSLGRLGNQPQHF

D: NA
V: TRBV5-1
size: NA
J: TRBJ2-2
DNA: TGCGCCAGCAGCTTGAATTATCCCGGGATGGGGACCGGGGAGCTGTTTTTT
CDR3: CASSLNYPGMGTGELFF

D: TRBD2
V: TRBV7-3
size: once
J: TRBJ2-2
DNA: TGTGCCAGCAGCCCCGGGACTAGCGGCACCGGGGAGCTGTTTTTT
CDR3: CASSPGTSGTGELFF

D: NA
V: TRBV5-4
size: NA
J: TRBJ2-7
DNA: TGTGCCAGCAGCTTTGGTCCTGGCCTTACCTACGAGCAGTACTTC
CDR3: CASSFGPGLTYEQYF

D: TRBD1
V: TRBV6-6
size: NA
J: TRBJ2-3
DNA: TGTGCCAGCTCCCAGGCAGGGGGCGTGACAGATACGCAGTATTTT
CDR3: CASSQAGGVTDTQYF

D: NA
V: TRBV6-2/TRBV6-3
size: NA
J: TRBJ1-6
DNA: TGTGCCAGCAGTTACCCACCGTGGCCGGGGGTAAGCTATTCACCCCTCCACTTT
CDR3: CASSYPPWPGVSYSPLHF

D: NA
V: TRBV5-1
size: NA
J: TRBJ2-7
DNA: TGCGCCAGCACCCTAGAAGGAAGCTCCTACGAGCAGTACTTC
CDR3: CASTLEGSSYEQYF

D: NA
V: TRBV19
size: NA
J: TRBJ1-5
DNA: TGTGCCAGTACGCCCGACCGGGGCAGAAATCAGCCCCAGCATTTT
CDR3: CASTPDRGRNQPQHF

D: NA
V: TRBV5-1
size: NA
J: TRBJ1-1
DNA: TGCGCCAGCAGCTTGGCCGTCACGTCGACCAACACTGAAGCTTTCTTT
CDR3: CASSLAVTSTNTEAFF

D: TRBD2
V: TRBV11-2
size: NA
J: TRBJ2-2
DNA: TGTGCCAGCAGCAACCGACGGGAGGCTGTCACCGGGGAGCTGTTTTTT
CDR3: CASSNRREAVTGELFF

D: NA
V: TRBV2
size: NA
J: TRBJ2-4
DNA: TGTGCCAGCATGGGCTCGGGAAACATTCAGTACTTC
CDR3: CASMGSGNIQYF

D: NA
V: TRBV5-6
size: NA
J: TRBJ2-5
DNA: TGTGCCAGCAGCCCCCTGGATAACCCTCAAGAGACCCAGTACTTC
CDR3: CASSPLDNPQETQYF

D: TRBD1
V: TRBV6-5
size: once
J: TRBJ2-3
DNA: TGTGCCAGCAGACGGACAGGGCTGGGAGATACGCAGTATTTT
CDR3: CASRRTGLGDTQYF

D: TRBD1
V: TRBV10-3
size: once
J: TRBJ1-2
DNA: TGTGCCACCGGACAGGCGTATGGCTACACCTTC
CDR3: CATGQAYGYTF

D: NA
V: TRBV24-1
size: NA
J: TRBJ1-5
DNA: TGTGCCACCAGTGAAGCAGGGGGCAATCAGCCCCAGCATTTT
CDR3: CATSEAGGNQPQHF

D: NA
V: TRBV2
size: NA
J: TRBJ2-5
DNA: TGTGCCAGCAGTCTGGGGCCAGGAGGGAAAGAGACCCAGTACTTC
CDR3: CASSLGPGGKETQYF

D: NA
V: TRBV7-9
size: NA
J: TRBJ1-1
DNA: TGTGCCAGCAGCTTATTGAAGGGTGAAGCTTTCTTT
CDR3: CASSLLKGEAFF

D: TRBD1
V: TRBV5-1
size: NA
J: TRBJ1-4
DNA: TGCGCCAGCAGCTGGGGTTACAGGGGGGAGAATGAAAAACTGTTTTTT
CDR3: CASSWGYRGENEKLFF

D: TRBD1
V: TRBV29-1
size: few
J: TRBJ1-1
DNA: TGCAGCGGGGACAGGGGGGACACTGAAGCTTTCTTT
CDR3: CSGDRGDTEAFF

D: NA
V: TRBV30
size: NA
J: TRBJ1-6
DNA: TGTGCCTGGAATCTCTGGGGGGATTCACCCCTCCACTTT
CDR3: CAWNLWGDSPLHF

D: NA
V: TRBV7-2
size: NA
J: TRBJ1-2
DNA: TGTGCCAGCAGCTTAGCCCCGGACGGCAACTATGGCTACACCTTC
CDR3: CASSLAPDGNYGYTF

D: TRBD2
V: TRBV6-1
size: many
J: TRBJ2-2
DNA: TGTGCCAGCAGTGAAGTGGCTAGCGGTAGCGGGGAGCTGTTTTTT
CDR3: CASSEVASGSGELFF